This T cell receptor (beta chain) was observed in a study of beta chain features in type 1 diabetes. Study at large: Across the samples, 107,917,701 sorted cells were examined in total. Study conclusions and caveats: Highly expressing activated T cells could be over-counted with a cDNA template. Patients' naive, central memory and Treg TCRB repertoires seemed closer to one another than those of healthy donors. PCR might preferentially amplify shorter templates, equally in patients and controls.

Expressed TCRB transcripts were sequenced because the isolated RNA had all been reverse transcribed beforehand. Data came from immunoSEQ multiplex PCR; TCRdb stores just in-frame clones and leaves some out. The sample has approximately 470,000 clones, about 32% seen once. This clone was seen once. As yet, its antigen is unknown. Trimming shortened V by 4 bases and J by 4 bases, and 10 bases separated the two germline ends. CDR1 SGHVS and CDR2 FNYEAQ come from the germline V gene. The CDR3 has 13 residues. This chain uses TRBV7-6 with TRBJ1-1; no clear D. Sequenced sample: naive CD4+ T cells from blood. The sequence was collected from a man aged 18 to 29 in good health. CDR3 region: CASSSGVGTEAFF. In nucleotides, the CDR3 is TGTGCCAGCAGCTCGGGCGTTGGCACTGAAGCTTTCTTT.